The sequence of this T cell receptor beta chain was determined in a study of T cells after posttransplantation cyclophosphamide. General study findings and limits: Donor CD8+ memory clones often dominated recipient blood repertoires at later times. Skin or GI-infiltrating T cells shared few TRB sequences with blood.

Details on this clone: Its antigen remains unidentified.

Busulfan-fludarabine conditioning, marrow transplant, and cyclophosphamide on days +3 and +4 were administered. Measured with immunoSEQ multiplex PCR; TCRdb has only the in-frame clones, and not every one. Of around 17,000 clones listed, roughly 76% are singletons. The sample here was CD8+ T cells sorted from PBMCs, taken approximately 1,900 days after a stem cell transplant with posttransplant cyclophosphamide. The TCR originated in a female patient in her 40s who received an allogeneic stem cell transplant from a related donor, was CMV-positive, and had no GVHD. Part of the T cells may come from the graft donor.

The DNA of the CDR3 is TGTGCCAGCAGCCGCGTCACAGATACGCAGTATTTT. Its protein is CASSRVTDTQYF. This chain joins TRBV11-2 and TRBJ2-3, with D hard to call. Germline assignment: CDR1 SGHAT and CDR2 FQNNGV. V was trimmed by 5 bases and J by 2 bases, leaving 5 bases between them. This CDR3 contains 12 residues.